A selection of T cell receptor beta chains follows, all from one sample in a study of identical twins. TCRdb re-called the 5' RACE reads through MiXCR, storing one row per CDR3 protein. The sample has 1.5 million to 2 million distinct CDR3 sequences; about 31% are singletons. The specimen sequenced was cord blood. Receptors were obtained from a newborn girl in good health. CDR3s include the opening cysteine and the closing phenylalanine or tryptophan. The D gene is left open where the match is weak. Clone size is stated in some rows and not others, as once, few, many or a class when expanded.

>TRBV5-4|NA|TRBJ2-4|TRBD2
TGTGCCAGCAGCCCTACGGGACTAGCGGGAGGGCCAAGGACCCAGATTCAGTACTTC
CASSPTGLAGGPRTQIQYF
>TRBV20-1|few|TRBJ2-5|NA
TGCAGTGCTCTCAAGGCTAGCCGGCAAGAGACCCAGTACTTC
CSALKASRQETQYF
>TRBV14|NA|TRBJ1-1|TRBD1
TGTGCCAGCAGCCAACCGGGACAGTTGTTCACTGAAGCTTTCTTT
CASSQPGQLFTEAFF
>TRBV2|NA|TRBJ2-7|TRBD2
TGTGCCAGCAGTGAAAGGGAGGGGACGAACTACGAGCAGTACTTC
CASSEREGTNYEQYF
>TRBV9|NA|TRBJ2-7|TRBD1
TGTGCCAGCAGCGCCCGGACAGGGAGAGGCTCCTACGAGCAGTACTTC
CASSARTGRGSYEQYF
>TRBV6-1|few|TRBJ2-1|NA
TGTGCCAGCAGTGAAGGTCGATCCGGGAGCATCAATGAGCAGTTCTTC
CASSEGRSGSINEQFF
>TRBV6-1|NA|TRBJ1-5|NA
TGTGCCAGCAGTGAAAGCTGGGAGCCCCAGCATTTT
CASSESWEPQHF
>TRBV20-1|NA|TRBJ1-1|TRBD1
TGTAGTGCGCGGACAGGGGGGTGGATGAACACTGAAGCTTTCTTT
CSARTGGWMNTEAFF
>TRBV7-2|few|TRBJ2-4|NA
TGTGCCAGCAGCTTAGCGCCGGCCAGGGGAAACATTCAGTACTTC
CASSLAPARGNIQYF
>TRBV29-1|NA|TRBJ1-1|TRBD1
TGCAGCGCTAACAGGGGGCTGGGCACTGAAGCTTTCTTT
CSANRGLGTEAFF
>TRBV2|many|TRBJ2-3|NA
TGTGCCAGCAGTGCAGGGACTTTCACAGATACGCAGTATTTT
CASSAGTFTDTQYF
>TRBV20-1|few|TRBJ2-7|NA
TGCAGTGCTAGGGTCATCCGAATTGGACCCAAGCTCTACGAGCAGTACTTC
CSARVIRIGPKLYEQYF
>TRBV6-5|NA|TRBJ2-2|TRBD2
TGTGCCAGCAGAGCCACTAGCGGGATGTTCGGGGAGCTGTTTTTT
CASRATSGMFGELFF
>TRBV12-3/TRBV12-4|many|TRBJ1-2|NA
TGTGCCAGCGGGACACCCCCGGACAGCTATGGCTACACCTTC
CASGTPPDSYGYTF
>TRBV3-1|NA|TRBJ1-1|NA
TGTGCCAGCAGGGCCGGGGGATTTAACACTGAAGCTTTCTTT
CASRAGGFNTEAFF
>TRBV7-2|few|TRBJ2-6|NA
TGTGCCCGAGGCGATTCCTCTGGGGCCAACGTCCTGACTTTC
CARGDSSGANVLTF
>TRBV7-2|NA|TRBJ2-1|NA
TGTGCCAGCAGCTTAGTGCGGGCTAACCCCAGCTCCTACAATGAGCAGTTCTTC
CASSLVRANPSSYNEQFF
>TRBV7-9|NA|TRBJ2-7|TRBD2
TGTGCCAGCAGCTTAGGATCTAGCGGGAGTTACTACGAGCAGTACTTC
CASSLGSSGSYYEQYF
>TRBV10-3|many|TRBJ2-7|NA
TGTGCCATCAGTGAGTCGAAAATGGGGGGTTCTCGTTACGAGCAGTACTTC
CAISESKMGGSRYEQYF
>TRBV19|once|TRBJ1-4|NA
TGTGCCAGTAGTAACAGGGTAACAAGGGCTGAAAAACTGTTTTTT
CASSNRVTRAEKLFF
>TRBV7-2|NA|TRBJ2-1|NA
TGTGCCAGCAGCTTGGGACGGCGCCCGTCGGACCTCTACAATGAGCAGTTCTTC
CASSLGRRPSDLYNEQFF
>TRBV29-1|many|TRBJ2-7|TRBD1
TGCAGTTTTGGACAGGGGGCCTACGAGCAGTACTTC
CSFGQGAYEQYF
>TRBV28|NA|TRBJ2-1|NA
TGTGCCGGCAGTTCCCCCGGGACAATCTCCTACAATGAGCAGTTCTTC
CAGSSPGTISYNEQFF
>TRBV27|few|TRBJ1-6|TRBD1
TGTGCCAGCAGTTGGGTGCGACAGGGGAATTCACCCCTCCACTTT
CASSWVRQGNSPLHF
>TRBV28|few|TRBJ2-3|NA
TGTGCCAGCAGTTTATGGGTGGCAGACTACACAGATACGCAGTATTTT
CASSLWVADYTDTQYF
>TRBV29-1|many|TRBJ1-2|TRBD1
TGCAGCGTTGAAGATTGGGACAGGGGTCATGGCTACACCTTC
CSVEDWDRGHGYTF
>TRBV9|NA|TRBJ2-6|NA
TGTGCCAGCAGCCCCCCTAAGAGAGGGCTTCCCTCTGGGGCCAACGTCCTGACTTTC
CASSPPKRGLPSGANVLTF
>TRBV28|NA|TRBJ1-1|NA
TGTGCCAGCAGTTCCCCCCGCAGACAGTCCACTGAAGCTTTCTTT
CASSSPRRQSTEAFF
>TRBV12-3/TRBV12-4|NA|TRBJ1-6|NA
TGTGCCAGCAGTTTAGAGCACAGGGTAAATTCACCCCTCCACTTT
CASSLEHRVNSPLHF
>TRBV7-2|NA|TRBJ1-5|NA
TGTGCCAGCAGCGCGGGGAGTTCGTATAGCAATCAGCCCCAGCATTTT
CASSAGSSYSNQPQHF
>TRBV7-8|few|TRBJ1-2|TRBD1
TGTGCCAGCAGCCACGACAGGGGAGGGTATGGCTACACCTTC
CASSHDRGGYGYTF
>TRBV5-6|NA|TRBJ1-1|TRBD1
TGTGCCAGCAGCTTTGGGCCGACATCAGGGGGTGCTGAAGCTTTCTTT
CASSFGPTSGGAEAFF